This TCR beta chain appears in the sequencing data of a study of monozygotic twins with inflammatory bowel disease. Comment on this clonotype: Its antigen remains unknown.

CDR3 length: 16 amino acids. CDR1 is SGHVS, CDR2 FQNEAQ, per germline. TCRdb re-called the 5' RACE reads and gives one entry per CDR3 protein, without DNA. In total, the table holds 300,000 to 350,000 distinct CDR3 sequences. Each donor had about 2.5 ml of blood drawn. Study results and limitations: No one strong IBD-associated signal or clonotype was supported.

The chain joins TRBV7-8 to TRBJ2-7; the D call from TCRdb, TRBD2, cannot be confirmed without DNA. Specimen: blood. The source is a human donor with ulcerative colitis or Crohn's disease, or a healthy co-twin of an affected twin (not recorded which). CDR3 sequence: CASSLAVGTASYEQYF.